The 8 T cell receptor beta chains reported below all come from one sample, sequenced in a study of cytomegalovirus exposure and HLA in healthy donors. The PCR employed 60 Vbeta primers together with 13 Jbeta primers. Using immunoSEQ multiplex PCR, the repertoire was profiled, and TCRdb retains in-frame clones only, with some absent. The sample has some 70,000 clones, roughly 65% seen once; the top ten hold about 15%. Specimen: PBMCs. These receptors came from a male donor in good health and CMV-seropositive.

This chain links TRBV7-2 with TRBJ2-5; a weak D match, TRBD1 (5 bases). CDR1 and CDR2 from the germline V gene are SGHTA and FQGNSA. V lost 3 bases and J lost 2, with 7 bases in between. The CDR3 consists of 13 residues. CDR3 nucleotides: TGTGCCAGCAGCTTCAGGGTACAAGAGACCCAGTACTTC. It codes for CASSFRVQETQYF.

The V gene is TRBV7-9, the J gene TRBJ1-3, with D possibly being TRBD1 (6 bases). Germline V CDR1 and CDR2: SEHNR, FQNEAQ (reference sequence). The V gene lost 8 bases and the J gene lost 0 bases, with 17 bases spanning the gap. CDR3 size: 16 residues. The CDR3, as DNA: TGTGCCAGCGGCACCCGCCGGACAGACTCTGGAAACACCATATATTTT. Protein sequence: CASGTRRTDSGNTIYF.

This sequence joins TRBV7-2 and TRBJ1-2; D remains unclear. Trimming pared 4 bases from V and 8 bases from J, leaving 17 bases between. The CDR3 is 14 amino acids. The germline V gene has CDR1 SGHTA and CDR2 FQGNSA. The CDR3: CASSSYEVYGGYTF. The CDR3, as DNA: TGTGCCAGCAGCTCCTATGAGGTCTACGGAGGCTACACCTTC.

The chain recombines TRBV4-2 with TRBJ1-3, with 7 bases that match TRBD1. The CDR3 loop spans 14 amino acids. After removal of 4 bases from V and 0 bases from J, the junction contained 0 bases not matched to a gene. Per germline, CDR1 LGHNA and CDR2 YNFKEQ. CDR3 amino acids: CASSRDSSGNTIYF. The CDR3 DNA reads TGTGCCAGCAGCCGGGACAGCTCTGGAAACACCATATATTTT.

This clone was counted once. This chain connects TRBV7-6 to TRBJ2-2; D ambiguous. V was shortened by 1 base and J by 0 bases, with 9 bases between the two germline ends. The CDR3 extends over 16 amino acids. Germline loops: CDR1 SGHVS, CDR2 FNYEAQ. CDR3 in DNA: TGTGCCAGCAGCTTAGTGGGCAGAGCGAACACCGGGGAGCTGTTTTTT. Its translation is CASSLVGRANTGELFF.

V is TRBV4-1 and J is TRBJ2-7; 7 bases are shared with TRBD1. CDR1 MGHRA and CDR2 YSYEKL come from the germline V gene. This CDR3 comprises 14 residues. Trimming at V came to 4 bases and at J to 2 bases, leaving 5 bases not matched to a gene. This CDR3 is CASSRTGVPYEQYF. For the CDR3, the DNA is TGCGCCAGCAGCCGGACAGGTGTCCCCTACGAGCAGTACTTC.

The chain couples TRBV5-1 to TRBJ2-3, with 9 bases fitting TRBD2. Germline V lookup: CDR1 SGHRS, CDR2 YFSETQ. CDR3 size: 16 residues. Trimming cost V 3 bases and J 5 bases; bases outside gene matches: 10. The CDR3 nucleotides are TGCGCCAGCAGCTATACTAGCGGGTTGAAGGGAGATACGCAGTATTTT. Residues: CASSYTSGLKGDTQYF.

This chain connects TRBV5-4 to TRBJ2-5, with TRBD1 matching over 10 bases. The J call may be faulty, since TRBJ2-7 better matches the DNA end. Germline CDR1 and CDR2: SGHNT and YYREEE (reference sequence). This CDR3 is 14 amino acids long. CDR3 residues: CASSTGQGAYEQYF. CDR3 coding DNA: TGTGCCAGCAGCACCGGACAGGGGGCCTACGAGCAGTACTTC.